Listed here are 12 T cell receptor beta chains from one sample, sequenced in a study of blood T cell repertoires in COVID-19. Sequencing used immunoSEQ multiplex PCR; TCRdb keeps in-frame clones, though not all of them. The data hold 90,000 to 120,000 clones, with about 87% observed a single time. Sequenced input: peripheral blood. These receptor sequences come from a man between 45 and 60 years old with active or convalescent COVID-19.

This clone has just one count. The chain joins TRBV6-5 to TRBJ1-2; 8 bases align to TRBD1. Germline lookup yields CDR1 MNHEY and CDR2 SVGAGI. J gave up 8 bases and V 6 bases, and 14 bases lay outside the gene matches. The CDR3 is 15 amino acids. The CDR3 is CASSLTPGQGIGYTF. As DNA, the CDR3 is TGTGCCAGCAGCCTTACGCCTGGACAGGGTATAGGCTACACCTTC.

The chain uses TRBV13 and TRBJ2-7, with 11 bases fitting TRBD1. Germline V gene data show CDR1 as PRHDT and CDR2 as FYEKMQ (reference sequence). The ends lost 0 bases at V and 4 bases at J; junction bases unmatched: 5. The length of the CDR3 is 16 residues. The CDR3 loop is CASSLGRGTGGYEQYF. DNA for the CDR3: TGTGCCAGCAGCTTAGGAAGAGGGACAGGGGGTTACGAGCAGTACTTC.

This sequence joins TRBV3-1 (or the pseudogene TRBV3-2) and TRBJ2-7, with 7 bases aligning to TRBD1. J was trimmed by 6 bases and V by 5 bases; bases with no gene match: 4. Germline CDR1 LGHDT, CDR2 YNNKEL (reference sequence). CDR3 length: 12 residues. The CDR3 loop reads CASSSQGTEQYF. CDR3 sequence (DNA): TGTGCCAGCAGCTCACAGGGGACCGAGCAGTACTTC.

V usage is TRBV7-6 and J usage is TRBJ2-7, with D perhaps matching TRBD2 (5 bases). This CDR3 comprises 15 residues. Germline V gives CDR1 SGHVS, CDR2 FNYEAQ. Trimming shortened V by 1 base and J by 3 bases, and 13 bases separated the two germline ends. This CDR3 reads CASSLDLLGGYEQYF. The CDR3, as DNA: TGTGCCAGCAGCTTAGATTTGTTAGGAGGCTACGAGCAGTACTTC.

V is TRBV5-8 and J is TRBJ2-5; TRBD2 matches at 10 bases. Germline V gives CDR1 SGHTS, CDR2 YDEGEE. There are 16 residues in the CDR3. Trimming at V came to 0 bases and at J to 2 bases, leaving 4 bases not matched to a gene. The CDR3 nucleotides are TGTGCCAGCAGCTTGGGGGCACTAGCGGGGCAAGAGACCCAGTACTTC. This encodes CASSLGALAGQETQYF.

The V and J genes are TRBV5-6 and TRBJ1-3; TRBD1 matches at 8 bases. The germline V gene encodes CDR1 SGHDT and CDR2 YYEEEE. The CDR3 is 18 amino acids. The ends lost 3 bases at V and 8 bases at J; junction bases unmatched: 19. CDR3 DNA: TGTGCCAGCAGCTCCGGGACAGGCTCCTCGTTTCGGAGACACACCATATATTTT. Protein product: CASSSGTGSSFRRHTIYF.

The chain has TRBV12-3 or TRBV12-4 and TRBJ1-1, with D possibly matching TRBD1 (6 bases). The CDR3 is 12 residues long. V was trimmed by 5 bases and J by 5 bases, leaving 9 bases between them. CDR3 residues: CASSADRTEAFF. CDR3 coding DNA: TGTGCCAGCAGTGCTGACAGGACTGAAGCTTTCTTT.

The chain links TRBV5-1 to TRBJ2-6; D is unresolved. Trimming stripped 0 bases from V and 1 base from J, with 5 bases between. This CDR3 comprises 15 residues. Looked up from germline, CDR1 is SGHRS and CDR2 is YFSETQ. In nucleotides, the CDR3 is TGCGCCAGCAGCTTGGCCGTTTCTGGGGCCAACGTCCTGACTTTC. Amino acids: CASSLAVSGANVLTF.

As DNA, the CDR3 is TGTGCCAGCAGCTTAGGGGGCAGCGGGAAGGGAGAGCAGTTCTTC. It specifies CASSLGGSGKGEQFF. The genes are TRBV7-2 and TRBJ2-1, with 7 bases matching TRBD2. Unmatched junction bases numbered 10, after V lost 1 base and J lost 10 bases. The CDR3 runs to 15 residues. Germline CDR1 reads SGHTA; CDR2 reads FQGNSA.

This clone is a singleton in its sample. This CDR3 is CASSKANRDQPQHF. CDR3 bases: TGTGCCAGCAGCAAAGCCAACAGGGACCAGCCCCAGCATTTT. The chain links TRBV3-1 (or the pseudogene TRBV3-2) to TRBJ1-5; TRBD1 might be the D (6 bases). Germline V gene lookup returns CDR1 LGHDT and CDR2 YNNKEL (reference sequence). V lost 5 bases and J lost 7, with 15 bases in between. The CDR3 is 14 amino acids.

In its sample, this clone was seen once. The genes are TRBV14 and TRBJ1-3; D remains unclear. Germline CDR1 is SGHDN and CDR2 is FVKESK. The CDR3 runs to 13 residues. The V and J ends lost 3 bases and 3 bases respectively, with 6 bases between them. The CDR3 DNA reads as TGTGCCAGCAGCCATGCAGTTGGAAACACCATATATTTT. Residues: CASSHAVGNTIYF.

The V and J genes are TRBV19 and TRBJ1-1; D is undetermined. The CDR3 sequence is 12 residues long. Between the trimmed V and J ends, which lost 8 bases and 2 bases, there was a span of 9 bases. Germline V gene data show CDR1 as LNHDA and CDR2 as SQIVND (reference sequence). Here the CDR3 DNA reads TGTGCCAGTCAGGCGGGTAACACTGAAGCTTTCTTT. Protein sequence: CASQAGNTEAFF.